Shown below are 26 T cell receptor beta chains from a single sample sequenced in a study of a mutant IDH1 vaccine in newly diagnosed glioma. This sample's time point: week 11, during vaccination. Doses consisted of 300 ug of mutant IDH1 20-mer peptide each, paired with topical imiquimod. Their cognate antigens are unknown. The assay was immunoSEQ multiplex PCR, and TCRdb's table has in-frame clones only and misses some. The data show fewer than 70,000 clones, approximately 91% seen once. The sequencing used PBMCs, collected from a glioma patient whose treatment included an IDH1 peptide vaccine. The receptors were sampled from a middle-aged man with glioma.

The chain couples TRBV19 to TRBJ2-1, with 7 bases that match TRBD1. The ends lost 3 bases at V and 2 bases at J; junction bases unmatched: 4. The length of the CDR3 is 15 residues. Germline loops: CDR1 LNHDA, CDR2 SQIVND (reference sequence). The CDR3 reads CASSIDGTAYNEQFF. For the CDR3, the DNA is TGTGCCAGTAGTATCGATGGGACAGCCTACAATGAGCAGTTCTTC. Full variable domain (remainder filled in from reference TRBV19 and TRBJ2-1): DGGITQSPKYLFRKEGQNVTLSCEQNLNHDAMYWYRQDPGQGLRLIYYSQIVNDFQKGDIAEGYSVSREKKESFPLTVTSAQKNPTAFYLCASSIDGTAYNEQFFGPGTRLTVL.

This chain joins TRBV19 and TRBJ1-6, with TRBD1 as a possible D gene (5 bases). The CDR3 spans 14 residues. CDR1 and CDR2 (germline): LNHDA, SQIVND (reference sequence). V was cut by 8 bases and J by 7 bases, with 15 bases left in between. In DNA, the CDR3 is TGTGCCAGTGGCCCGGGGGGGTCCAATTCACCCCTCCACTTT. Translation gives CASGPGGSNSPLHF.

This chain joins TRBV6-5 and TRBJ2-5; D possibly corresponds to TRBD2 (7 bases). V was trimmed by 2 bases and J by 4 bases, leaving 11 bases between them. Per the germline V gene, CDR1 is MNHEY and CDR2 is SVGAGI. CDR3 length: 14 residues. For the CDR3, the DNA is TGTGCCAGCAGTTACATGGGGGGGCGAGAGACCCAGTACTTC. Translated, it gives CASSYMGGRETQYF.

The genes are TRBV5-4 and TRBJ2-5; D is undetermined. The V gene lost 0 bases and the J gene lost 1 base, with 4 bases spanning the gap. The CDR3 consists of 13 residues. The germline gives CDR1 SGHNT, CDR2 YYREEE (reference sequence). The CDR3 is CASSLEAQETQYF. The CDR3 DNA reads as TGTGCCAGCAGCTTGGAGGCCCAAGAGACCCAGTACTTC. Full variable domain (remainder filled in from reference TRBV5-4 and TRBJ2-5): ETGVTQSPTHLIKTRGQQVTLRCSSQSGHNTVSWYQQALGQGPQFIFQYYREEENGRGNFPPRFSGLQFPNYSSELNVNALELDDSALYLCASSLEAQETQYFGPGTRLLVL.

This clone was seen a single time. This chain uses TRBV7-3 with TRBJ2-1, with D perhaps matching TRBD1 (6 bases). There are 17 residues in the CDR3. The V end was cut by 5 bases, the J end by 8 bases, with 25 bases between. The germline gives CDR1 SGHTA, CDR2 FQGTGA. The CDR3 reads CASSSYVGWGHEDEQFF. The CDR3 DNA reads as TGTGCCAGCAGCAGTTATGTCGGGTGGGGACATGAGGATGAGCAGTTCTTC.

This chain links TRBV19 with TRBJ2-5, with D unclear. Trimming cost V 3 bases and J 5 bases, with 10 bases left between them. CDR1 and CDR2 from the germline V gene are LNHDA and SQIVND (reference sequence). This CDR3 has 13 amino acids. In DNA form, the CDR3 reads TGTGCCAGTAGTATCGACCGGCTGGAGACCCAGTACTTC. Its protein is CASSIDRLETQYF.

This clone has a single count. The chain has TRBV29-1 and TRBJ2-1, with 14 bases lining up with TRBD2. CDR1 is SQVTM, CDR2 ANQGSEA, per germline. The CDR3 covers 20 residues. V lost 4 bases, J lost 0 bases, and 14 bases stayed unmatched. CDR3 amino acids: CSVGREVGLAGAGSYNEQFF. The CDR3 DNA reads as TGCAGCGTTGGACGGGAAGTGGGACTAGCGGGAGCAGGCTCCTACAATGAGCAGTTCTTC.

The chain is built from TRBV7-3 and TRBJ2-1, with D possibly being TRBD2 (5 bases). The CDR3 contains 19 residues. Trimming took 1 base from V and 5 from J, leaving 24 bases between them. CDR1 SGHTA and CDR2 FQGTGA come from the germline V gene. The CDR3 DNA is TGTGCCAGCAGCTTAAATCCGGCTAGCTCCCTTGGGGTTAACAATGAGCAGTTCTTC. Translated: CASSLNPASSLGVNNEQFF. The complete variable domain, with remaining parts taken from reference TRBV7-3 and TRBJ2-1, reads GAGVSQTPSNKVTEKGKYVELRCDPISGHTALYWYRQSLGQGPEFLIYFQGTGAADDSGLPNDRFFAVRPEGSVSTLKIQRTERGDSAVYLCASSLNPASSLGVNNEQFFGPGTRLTVL.

This rearrangement joins TRBV28 to TRBJ1-5; D is perhaps TRBD1 (5 bases). The V gene's germline CDR1 is MDHEN and CDR2 SYDVKM. This CDR3 is 14 amino acids long. V gave up 7 bases and J gave up 5 bases, with 15 bases separating them. CDR3 in amino acids: CASTPGGFHQPQHF. In DNA form, the CDR3 reads TGTGCCAGCACCCCGGGGGGGTTCCATCAGCCCCAGCATTTT.

The chain recombines TRBV6-6 with TRBJ1-4; no clear D. V was cut by 2 bases and J by 4 bases, with 8 bases left in between. Germline CDR1 is MNHNY and CDR2 is SVGAGI (reference sequence). The CDR3 covers 14 residues. The CDR3 loop is CASSYGLSNEKLFF. The DNA of the CDR3 is TGTGCCAGCAGTTACGGACTGAGTAATGAAAAACTGTTTTTT.

The chain couples TRBV5-1 to TRBJ2-5; D is possibly TRBD2 (6 bases). TRBJ2-7 explains the end of the DNA better; the J call may be wrong. Germline V gives CDR1 SGHRS, CDR2 YFSETQ. This CDR3 has 15 amino acids. The CDR3 loop is CASSLDLSGLYEQYF. CDR3 in DNA: TGCGCCAGCAGCTTGGATCTGAGCGGGCTCTACGAGCAGTACTTC.

This chain connects TRBV5-1 to TRBJ2-3; 11 bases map to TRBD2. Per germline, CDR1 SGHRS and CDR2 YFSETQ. J was trimmed by 0 bases and V by 7 bases; bases with no gene match: 7. This CDR3 spans 16 amino acids. The CDR3 spells CASFTSGSPSTDTQYF. Written as DNA, the CDR3 is TGCGCCAGCTTTACTAGCGGGAGTCCTAGCACAGATACGCAGTATTTT.

CDR3 sequence reads: CASSRGQGIGGYTF. As DNA, the CDR3 is TGTGCCAGCAGCCGAGGACAGGGCATAGGTGGCTACACCTTC. The V gene is TRBV28, the J gene TRBJ1-2, with 8 bases aligning to TRBD1. The V and J ends lost 6 bases and 7 bases, in that order; junction bases with no gene match: 10. The germline CDR1 and CDR2 sequences are MDHEN and SYDVKM. CDR3 length: 14 amino acids.

This clone was seen a single time. The gene calls are TRBV15 and TRBJ2-7; 7 bases are a match to TRBD1. The CDR3 extends over 13 amino acids. Per the germline V gene, CDR1 is LNHNV and CDR2 is YYDKDF (reference sequence). Unmatched junction bases numbered 3, after V lost 6 bases and J lost 1 base. The CDR3 DNA follows: TGTGCCACCAGACGACAGGGTTCCTACGAGCAGTACTTC. Protein sequence: CATRRQGSYEQYF.

The genes are TRBV15 and TRBJ2-3; D is uncertain. Deletions cut 4 bases from V and 5 bases from J, with 10 bases between. The CDR3 is 13 residues long. Germline lookup yields CDR1 LNHNV and CDR2 YYDKDF (reference sequence). The CDR3 sequence: CATSIPMVDTQYF. CDR3 nucleotides: TGTGCCACCAGCATCCCCATGGTAGATACGCAGTATTTT.

This chain uses TRBV2 with TRBJ2-7; 9 bases fit TRBD1. Per germline, CDR1 SNHLY and CDR2 FYNNEI. The CDR3 covers 14 residues. Germline trimming cut 5 bases from V and 4 bases from J; bases unmatched to any gene: 6. CDR3 residues: CASSLNRGQYEQYF. The CDR3 DNA sequence: TGTGCCAGCAGTCTTAACAGGGGGCAATACGAGCAGTACTTC. The whole variable domain, remainder taken from reference TRBV2 and TRBJ2-7, is EPEVTQTPSHQVTQMGQEVILRCVPISNHLYFYWYRQILGQKVEFLVSFYNNEISEKSEIFDDQFSVERPDGSNFTLKIRSTKLEDSAMYFCASSLNRGQYEQYFGPGTRLTVT.

The rearrangement links TRBV5-5 to TRBJ1-2; 8 bases agree with TRBD1. Germline V lookup: CDR1 SGHKS, CDR2 YYEKEE (reference sequence). The V and J ends lost 0 bases and 2 bases, in that order; junction bases with no gene match: 0. This CDR3 is built from 14 residues. The DNA for the CDR3 is TGTGCCAGCAGCTTGGACAGGGGGAACTATGGCTACACCTTC. Encoded protein: CASSLDRGNYGYTF.

The V and J genes are TRBV4-1 and TRBJ1-2, with a weak D call TRBD1 (5 bases). The CDR3 consists of 15 residues. V was pared by 5 bases and J by 5 bases, with 18 bases between. In germline, CDR1 is MGHRA, CDR2 YSYEKL. The CDR3 sequence: CASSSRPGYMYGYTF. CDR3 in DNA: TGCGCCAGCAGCTCCCGACCAGGGTACATGTATGGCTACACCTTC.

The V and J genes are TRBV29-1 and TRBJ2-1; D is unresolved. The germline V gene has CDR1 SQVTM and CDR2 ANQGSEA. V dropped 7 bases and J dropped 7 bases, with 17 bases sitting between them. CDR3 length equals 13 residues. Written as DNA, the CDR3 is TGCAGCGCCGACTCTCCTCTGGGGAATGAGCAGTTCTTC. Amino acids: CSADSPLGNEQFF.

The rearrangement joins TRBV13 to TRBJ1-3; D is perhaps TRBD1 (5 bases). V lost 4 bases to trimming and J lost 12 bases, with 22 bases between them. CDR3 size: 15 residues. The germline CDR1 and CDR2 sequences are PRHDT and FYEKMQ (reference sequence). The CDR3 coding sequence is TGTGCCAGCAGCTCCACCGGGACGACTCTAACGGACATATATTTT. Amino acids: CASSSTGTTLTDIYF.

The CDR3: CASSADLLANYGYTF. The CDR3, as DNA: TGTGCCAGCAGTGCCGACTTGTTAGCTAACTATGGCTACACCTTC. The chain employs TRBV11-2 and TRBJ1-2; D is unresolved. The CDR3 length is 15 residues. The germline V and J ends were trimmed by 6 bases and 0 bases, with 14 bases remaining between them. Germline V gene sequence: CDR1 SGHAT, CDR2 FQNNGV.

The chain recombines TRBV6-1 with TRBJ2-7, with TRBD2 matching 7 bases. This CDR3 comprises 14 residues. Trimming took 7 bases from V and 2 from J; bases not matched to a gene: 8. Germline-derived CDR1 and CDR2 are MNHNS and SASEGT. The CDR3 sequence: CASNTRTSTYEQYF. The CDR3 bases are TGTGCCAGCAACACTCGGACTAGTACCTACGAGCAGTACTTC.

The chain combines TRBV6-5 with TRBJ2-7; D not certain. The CDR3 length is 16 residues. The germline V gene encodes CDR1 MNHEY and CDR2 SVGAGI. With 0 bases removed from V and 2 bases from J, the gap between germline ends came to 14 bases. Written as DNA, the CDR3 is TGTGCCAGCAGTTACTCGGGCGCTAGGTCCACCTACGAGCAGTACTTC. Translated, it gives CASSYSGARSTYEQYF.

The chain recombines TRBV10-3 with TRBJ1-1, with D maybe TRBD1 (5 bases). The V gene's germline CDR1 is ENHRY and CDR2 SYGVKD. V was shortened by 11 bases and J by 0 bases, with 13 bases between the two germline ends. This CDR3 contains 13 residues. For the CDR3, the DNA is TGTGCCCTTGGGGCAACGTTGAACACTGAAGCTTTCTTT. It encodes CALGATLNTEAFF.

The V call is TRBV6-5, the J call TRBJ2-7, with D maybe TRBD1 (6 bases). Per the germline V gene, CDR1 is MNHEY and CDR2 is SVGAGI. The CDR3 contains 14 residues. Between the trimmed V and J ends, which lost 5 bases and 2 bases, there was a span of 13 bases. The DNA of the CDR3 is TGTGCCAGCAGTCCCGGGACACTAGCCTACGAGCAGTACGTC. This gives the protein CASSPGTLAYEQYV.

The genes are TRBV10-3 and TRBJ2-6, with a weak D call TRBD2 (5 bases). The CDR3 sequence is 16 residues long. Trimming removed 0 bases from V and 0 bases from J, with 6 bases in between. Germline CDR1 is ENHRY and CDR2 is SYGVKD. The CDR3 reads CAISESAGSGANVLTF. The CDR3 DNA sequence: TGTGCCATCAGTGAGTCTGCGGGCTCTGGGGCCAACGTCCTGACTTTC.